Shown below are 26 T cell receptor beta chains from a single sample sequenced in a study of Graves' ophthalmopathy and Graves' hyperthyroidism. Investigators amplified TCR beta CDR3 regions from RNA transcripts. Investigators did first-round RT-PCR with HTBI primers, then second-round multiplex PCR. Using its own MiXCR run on the multiplex PCR reads, TCRdb lists one record per CDR3 protein. In the table there are hundreds of thousands of distinct CDR3 sequences, approximately 15% of which are singletons. What was sequenced was blood. These receptors were obtained from a woman aged 30 to 39 with Graves' ophthalmopathy.

This clonotype was detected ten times or more. The chain is built from TRBV12-3 or TRBV12-4 and TRBJ2-7, with 7 positions matching TRBD1. V lost 2 bases and J lost 5; bases outside the gene matches: 9. CDR3 length: 15 amino acids. Here the CDR3 DNA reads TGTGCCAGCAGTTTATACGCGACAGGGTACCACGAGCAGTACTTC. Its protein product is CASSLYATGYHEQYF.

This clonotype was seen ten or more times. This chain connects TRBV27 to TRBJ1-6; D unresolved. Germline V gene lookup returns CDR1 MNHEY and CDR2 SMNVEV (reference sequence). This CDR3 region has 12 residues. Trimming removed 4 bases at V and 9 bases at J, with 7 bases between. CDR3 in amino acids: CASSSPVSPLHF. The CDR3 DNA reads as TGTGCCAGCAGTTCCCCAGTTTCACCCCTCCACTTT.

The J gene is TRBJ2-5, the V gene TRBV7-8; TRBD1 aligns across 10 bases. CDR1 SGHVS and CDR2 FQNEAQ come from the germline V gene. The CDR3 totals 15 residues. After removal of 1 base from V and 5 bases from J, the junction contained 4 bases not matched to a gene. The CDR3 is CASSLVTGGGETQYF. The DNA of the CDR3 is TGTGCCAGCAGCTTAGTGACAGGGGGCGGGGAGACCCAGTACTTC.

This clonotype appeared many times. The chain recombines TRBV6-1 with TRBJ2-5; 8 bases line up with TRBD2. The CDR3 runs 15 residues. The germline V gene has CDR1 MNHNS and CDR2 SASEGT. Losses at the gene ends were 8 bases for V and 1 base for J; bases not matched to a gene: 9. The CDR3 here is CASASSGGGQETQYF. CDR3 DNA: TGTGCCAGCGCGTCCAGCGGGGGAGGCCAAGAGACCCAGTACTTC.

This clonotype occurred many times. This chain joins TRBV6-5 and TRBJ1-2; 12 bases map to TRBD1. Germline lookup yields CDR1 MNHEY and CDR2 SVGAGI. V was clipped by 6 bases and J by 8 bases; unmatched bases: 7. The CDR3 runs 14 residues. CDR3 nucleotides: TGTGCCAGCAGGCGAGGGACAGGGGGCGACGGCTACACCTTC. This translates into CASRRGTGGDGYTF.

This clonotype was seen a handful of times. The chain joins TRBV14 to TRBJ2-3; TRBD1 or TRBD2 may be the D gene (5 bases each). This CDR3 spans 15 amino acids. Looked up from germline, CDR1 is SGHDN and CDR2 is FVKESK. The germline V and J ends were trimmed by 1 base and 3 bases, with 11 bases remaining between them. The CDR3 sequence: CASSQGDGGTDTQYF. In DNA, the CDR3 is TGTGCCAGCAGCCAAGGGGACGGTGGAACAGATACGCAGTATTTT.

To note about this clonotype: A much larger clone sits a single nucleotide away, making a read error possible. V usage is TRBV18 and J usage is TRBJ2-7; 9 nucleotides align to TRBD1. The CDR3 has 15 residues. The J segment lost 7 bases and the V segment lost 2 bases, leaving 9 bases of the junction unmatched. Looked up from germline, CDR1 is KGHSH and CDR2 is LQKENI. The CDR3 bases are TGTGCCAGCTCACCAACCGGGACAGGGCTTGAAGAGCAGTACTTC. It encodes CASSPTGTGLEEQYF. Complete variable domain (other parts from reference TRBV18 and TRBJ2-7): NAGVMQNPRHLVRRRGQEARLRCSPMKGHSHVYWYRQLPEEGLKFMVYLQKENIIDESGMPKERFSAEFPKEGPSILRIQQVVRGDSAAYFCASSPTGTGLEEQYFGPGTRLTVT.

The chain recombines TRBV5-1 with TRBJ2-2, with D unclear. Germline V lookup: CDR1 SGHRS, CDR2 YFSETQ. The V gene lost 0 bases and the J gene lost 2 bases, with 8 bases spanning the gap. The CDR3 sequence is 15 residues long. CDR3 amino acids: CASSLAASNTGELFF. CDR3 DNA sequence: TGCGCCAGCAGCTTGGCGGCTTCAAACACCGGGGAGCTGTTTTTT.

This clonotype appeared many times. The rearrangement joins TRBV4-1 to TRBJ1-6; the match to TRBD1 covers 7 bases. CDR1 and CDR2 from the germline V gene are MGHRA and YSYEKL. Trimming took 0 bases from V and 9 from J; bases not matched to a gene: 11. The CDR3 totals 17 residues. CDR3 sequence: CASSQDRRDSIISPLHF. DNA of the CDR3: TGCGCCAGCAGCCAAGATCGCCGGGACAGTATAATTTCACCCCTCCACTTT.

This clonotype was picked up many times. The chain has TRBV28 and TRBJ2-5; 10 positions match TRBD2. CDR3 size: 17 residues. Germline V CDR1 and CDR2: MDHEN, SYDVKM. Trimming at V came to 6 bases and at J to 5 bases, leaving 15 bases not matched to a gene. The CDR3: CASRPNHLAGGRETQYF. The DNA for the CDR3 is TGTGCCAGCAGACCTAACCATTTAGCGGGAGGAAGGGAGACCCAGTACTTC.

This clonotype showed up many times. The chain carries TRBV7-3 and TRBJ1-1, with D tentatively TRBD1 (6 bases). CDR3 size: 17 residues. Germline CDR1 is SGHTA and CDR2 is FQGTGA. The V end lost 4 bases, the J end lost 0 bases, and 18 bases lay between the germline ends. The CDR3 protein is CASSSVPGQLMNTEAFF. The CDR3, as DNA: TGTGCCAGCAGCTCGGTACCCGGACAGCTCATGAACACTGAAGCTTTCTTT.

This clonotype was observed at least ten times. This chain uses TRBV25-1 with TRBJ1-1; D call uncertain. V was trimmed by 5 bases and J by 1 base, leaving 17 bases between them. Germline values: CDR1 MGHDK, CDR2 SYGVNS. This CDR3 has 16 amino acids. The CDR3 region is CASSPSTRWRNTEAFF. As DNA, the CDR3 is TGTGCCAGCAGTCCCAGTACCCGTTGGAGGAACACTGAAGCTTTCTTT. Variable domain in full (rest from reference TRBV25-1 and TRBJ1-1): EADIYQTPRYLVIGTGKKITLECSQTMGHDKMYWYQQDPGMELHLIHYSYGVNSTEKGDLSSESTVSRIRTEHFPLTLESARPSHTSQYLCASSPSTRWRNTEAFFGQGTRLTVV.

Many counts were recorded for this clonotype. V and J are TRBV19 and TRBJ2-7; 12 nucleotides align to TRBD2. The germline V gene encodes CDR1 LNHDA and CDR2 SQIVND (reference sequence). The CDR3 loop spans 17 amino acids. V dropped 3 bases and J dropped 0; count of bases not matched to a gene: 6. The CDR3 region is CASSIGTSGPDSYEQYF. The CDR3 nucleotides are TGTGCCAGTAGTATTGGGACTAGCGGGCCAGACTCCTACGAGCAGTACTTC.

This clonotype was counted many times. The chain recombines TRBV30 with TRBJ2-5; no firm D call. Looked up from germline, CDR1 is GTSNPN and CDR2 is SVGIG (reference sequence). The CDR3 has 16 amino acids. The V gene lost 4 bases and the J gene lost 1 base, with 19 bases spanning the gap. Here the CDR3 DNA reads TGTGCCTGGACTATTGGTAGTCGGATTATCCAAGAGACCCAGTACTTC. It encodes CAWTIGSRIIQETQYF.

This clonotype was counted many times. V gene TRBV18 combines with J gene TRBJ1-2; D is uncertain. V lost 3 bases to trimming and J lost 2 bases, with 16 bases between them. The germline gives CDR1 KGHSH, CDR2 LQKENI. The CDR3 has 16 amino acids. Here the CDR3 reads CASSPRPLQTNYGYTF. The CDR3 coding sequence is TGTGCCAGCTCACCTCGACCACTACAGACGAACTATGGCTACACCTTC.

This clonotype was recorded many times. This chain connects TRBV6-5 to TRBJ2-5; weak D call: TRBD2 (7 bases). The germline gives CDR1 MNHEY, CDR2 SVGAGI. CDR3 size: 16 residues. V lost 7 bases and J 4 bases, leaving 22 bases between the germline ends. This CDR3 is CASTTGAGVGGETQYF. As DNA, the CDR3 is TGTGCCAGCACCACGGGGGCGGGAGTTGGTGGAGAGACCCAGTACTTC.

This clonotype was seen many times. V and J are TRBV7-8 and TRBJ2-5, with TRBD2 identical over 8 bases. The V gene end was trimmed by 1 base and the J gene end by 4 bases; junction bases not matched to a gene: 8. Per germline, CDR1 SGHVS and CDR2 FQNEAQ. The CDR3 consists of 16 residues. CDR3 in DNA: TGTGCCAGCAGCTTAGTCCCGGGAGGGCCTGGAGAGACCCAGTACTTC. Residues: CASSLVPGGPGETQYF.

This clonotype was detected ten times or more. The CDR3, as DNA: TGTGCCAGCAGTACAGGGGCCGGTGGCTACACCTTC. It is translated as CASSTGAGGYTF. The chain links TRBV6-5 to TRBJ1-2, with TRBD1 matching over 7 bases. Trimming cost V 5 bases and J 7 bases; bases outside gene matches: 4. The CDR3 runs to 12 residues. Germline loops: CDR1 MNHEY, CDR2 SVGAGI.

The table lists this clonotype with many counts. The CDR3 DNA is TGTGCCAGCAGTACCGGACAGGGGATTGGAGAGACCCAGTACTTC. It yields the protein CASSTGQGIGETQYF. This chain links TRBV6-1 with TRBJ2-5, with 9 bases identical to TRBD1. Germline-derived CDR1 and CDR2 are MNHNS and SASEGT. The J segment lost 4 bases and the V segment lost 5 bases, leaving 8 bases of the junction unmatched. The CDR3 has 15 residues.

This clonotype was seen repeatedly, ten times or more. CDR3 coding DNA: TGTGCCAGCAGCGGGACAGGGGTGAGCGAAAAACTGTTTTTT. It encodes CASSGTGVSEKLFF. The chain recombines TRBV6-1 with TRBJ1-4; 10 bases fit TRBD1. CDR1 is MNHNS, CDR2 SASEGT, per germline. The CDR3 consists of 14 residues. V was clipped by 6 bases and J by 8 bases; unmatched bases: 6.

This clonotype was counted at least ten times. This chain links TRBV11-2 with TRBJ2-2; tentatively, D is TRBD1 or TRBD2 (5 bases each). Germline V gene lookup returns CDR1 SGHAT and CDR2 FQNNGV. Trimming pared 7 bases from V and 0 bases from J, leaving 15 bases between. The CDR3 is 16 residues long. CDR3 in DNA: TGTGCCAGCACTTGGGTGGGGACCGCGAACACCGGGGAGCTGTTTTTT. Protein: CASTWVGTANTGELFF.

This clonotype was counted ten times or more. CDR3 sequence: CASSGGTGDNQPQHF. CDR3 DNA sequence: TGCGCCAGCAGCGGAGGGACAGGGGACAATCAGCCCCAGCATTTT. The chain recombines TRBV4-1 with TRBJ1-5; 10 bases match TRBD1. From germline, CDR1 is MGHRA and CDR2 YSYEKL. Unmatched junction bases numbered 4, after V lost 5 bases and J lost 3 bases. The CDR3 sequence is 15 residues long.

In this sample, this clonotype turned up many times. The J gene is TRBJ2-7, the V gene TRBV19; 12 nucleotides line up with TRBD1. CDR3 length: 16 residues. Trimming at V came to 6 bases and at J to 7 bases, leaving 13 bases not matched to a gene. The germline gives CDR1 LNHDA, CDR2 SQIVND (reference sequence). The CDR3 coding sequence is TGTGCCAGTAGCACCAGACCGGGACAGGGGGCTCGGGAGCAGTACTTC. This translates into CASSTRPGQGAREQYF.

Comment on this clonotype: The junction shows a germline mismatch at one end, possibly a read error. The V gene is TRBV27, the J gene TRBJ1-2; D is ambiguous. CDR3 size: 11 residues. Germline assignment: CDR1 MNHEY and CDR2 SMNVEV (reference sequence). The CDR3 DNA sequence: TGTGCCATCAGTGATTCCGGAGGCTACACCTTC. As protein: CAISDSGGYTF.

To note about this clonotype: This may stem from a read error, because a much larger clone lies one nucleotide away. V gene TRBV9 combines with J gene TRBJ2-7; the D gene could be TRBD1 or TRBD2 (6 bases each). CDR1 and CDR2 (germline): SGDLS, YYNGEE. This CDR3 spans 15 amino acids. CDR3: CASSGGGSSSYELYF. CDR3 nucleotides: TGTGCCAGCAGCGGAGGGGGGTCTAGCTCCTACGAGCTGTACTTC.

The table lists this clonotype with many counts. The chain employs TRBV20-1 and TRBJ1-1; D gene ambiguous. The CDR3 totals 15 residues. Trimming cost V 6 bases and J 3 bases, with 20 bases left between them. Per germline, CDR1 DFQATT and CDR2 SNEGSKA (reference sequence). DNA of the CDR3: TGCAGTGCCCCTCCCCGGTCGGGATGGGACACTGAAGCTTTCTTT. This codes for CSAPPRSGWDTEAFF.